What follows is one T cell receptor beta chain and its context. Antigen: not known. The CDR3 extends over 17 amino acids. Germline CDR1 is SGHDN and CDR2 is FVKESK. Trimming took off 0 bases at V and 6 bases at J, with 18 bases between the two ends. This entry is derived from a study of CD8 T cells in Susac syndrome. At the level of the study: Of the sequenced Susac syndrome patients, six had active disease and about 8 were in remission.

The RNA input was about 0.5 to 1 ug, and it was reverse transcribed with random hexamers. Amplification of TCR beta CDR3 across 54 Vbeta and 13 Jbeta was performed with immunoSEQ multiplex PCR. MiXCR was run by TCRdb on the immunoSEQ multiplex PCR reads, yielding one entry per CDR3 protein. Among over 150,000 distinct CDR3 sequences listed, 85% to 95% were seen once. General observations from the study: An acknowledgment was made by the study that its TCR sequencing and HLA analysis involved relatively few individuals.

V is TRBV14 and J is TRBJ2-1; possibly TRBD1 for D (8 bases). What was sequenced was CD4+ T cells from PBMCs. The sequence came from a human donor with Susac syndrome. DNA of the CDR3: TGTGCCAGCAGCCAAGATCAGGGGGCTAGCGGACTCAATGAGCAGTTCTTC. It specifies CASSQDQGASGLNEQFF.